These 27 T cell receptor beta chains originate from one sample sequenced in a study of T cell responses to AZD1222 COVID-19 vaccine. Assay: immunoSEQ multiplex PCR; the TCRdb copy retains only in-frame clones and omits some. The table lists roughly 77,000 clones, 85% to 95% of them singletons, with over 4.5% in the top ten. The sample here was peripheral blood, taken on day 0 of AZD1222 vaccination. Receptors were obtained from an adult in good health.

DNA of the CDR3: TGTGCCAGCAGTTTGATCCAGGGTTATGAGCAGTTCTTC. As protein: CASSLIQGYEQFF. V usage is TRBV28 and J usage is TRBJ2-1; maybe TRBD1 (5 bases). Germline V gives CDR1 MDHEN, CDR2 SYDVKM. This CDR3 has 13 amino acids. V lost 3 bases and J 8 bases, leaving 11 bases between the germline ends.

The J gene is TRBJ1-4, the V gene TRBV12-3 or TRBV12-4, with 9 positions matching TRBD1. This CDR3 region has 12 residues. V lost 4 bases to trimming and J lost 10 bases; unmatched junction nucleotides: 1. The CDR3 loop reads CASSSDRGKLFF. CDR3 coding DNA: TGTGCCAGCAGTTCGGACAGGGGAAAACTGTTTTTT.

The chain uses TRBV2 and TRBJ2-5; TRBD1 matches at 7 bases. This CDR3 has 12 residues. Germline V CDR1 and CDR2: SNHLY, FYNNEI. V was pared by 6 bases and J by 5 bases, with 3 bases of the junction left unmatched. The CDR3 loop is CASRGQEETQYF. In DNA form, the CDR3 reads TGTGCCAGCAGAGGACAGGAGGAGACCCAGTACTTC.

The V call is TRBV19, the J call TRBJ1-4; perhaps TRBD1 as D (6 bases). The CDR3 spans 15 residues. Germline CDR1 reads LNHDA; CDR2 reads SQIVND (reference sequence). Between the trimmed V and J ends, which lost 7 bases and 2 bases, there was a span of 14 bases. The CDR3 DNA sequence: TGTGCCAGTATGGAGCAGGGGTGGACTAATGAAAAACTGTTTTTT. Translation: CASMEQGWTNEKLFF. Supplemented by reference TRBV19 and TRBJ1-4, the full variable domain reads DGGITQSPKYLFRKEGQNVTLSCEQNLNHDAMYWYRQDPGQGLRLIYYSQIVNDFQKGDIAEGYSVSREKKESFPLTVTSAQKNPTAFYLCASMEQGWTNEKLFFGSGTQLSVL.

V and J are TRBV7-9 and TRBJ2-7, with a possible D match to TRBD1 (7 bases). Trimming stripped 0 bases from V and 3 bases from J, with 15 bases between. Germline lookup yields CDR1 SEHNR and CDR2 FQNEAQ (reference sequence). CDR3 size: 16 residues. CDR3 DNA: TGTGCCAGCAGCTTAGCCCTAGGCCAGGGGGGCTACGAGCAGTACTTC. This gives the protein CASSLALGQGGYEQYF.

This chain's CDR3 is CASSQGYDGYTF. CDR3 in DNA: TGTGCCAGCAGTCAAGGATACGATGGCTACACCTTC. V and J are TRBV6-2 or TRBV6-3 and TRBJ1-2, with no clear D. The CDR3 runs to 12 residues. The germline gives CDR1 MNHEY, CDR2 SVGEGT. With 5 bases removed from V and 6 bases from J, the gap between germline ends came to 10 bases.

The DNA of the CDR3 is TGTGCCAGCAGCTCGGGGGGGCATGGCTACACCTTC. Protein sequence: CASSSGGHGYTF. V and J are TRBV7-2 and TRBJ1-2; D might be TRBD1 (6 bases). Trimming pared 4 bases from V and 6 bases from J, leaving 9 bases between. Per the germline V gene, CDR1 is SGHTA and CDR2 is FQGNSA. The CDR3 extends over 12 amino acids.

V gene TRBV18 combines with J gene TRBJ2-7, with D maybe TRBD2 (6 bases). Trimming removed 1 base from V and 5 bases from J, with 12 bases in between. The CDR3 loop spans 14 amino acids. In germline, CDR1 is KGHSH, CDR2 LQKENI. CDR3 nucleotides: TGTGCCAGCTCACCACGGTTGGGGGAGGACGAGCAGTACTTC. This gives the protein CASSPRLGEDEQYF.

V gene TRBV2 combines with J gene TRBJ2-3; D is ambiguous. The V end was cut by 2 bases, the J end by 7 bases, with 7 bases between. Per the germline V gene, CDR1 is SNHLY and CDR2 is FYNNEI. The CDR3 contains 12 residues. Here the CDR3 reads CASSERSYTQYF. CDR3 nucleotides: TGTGCCAGCAGTGAAAGGTCGTATACGCAGTATTTT.

The V gene is TRBV19, the J gene TRBJ2-3, with TRBD2 matching over 13 bases. Germline V gene sequence: CDR1 LNHDA, CDR2 SQIVND (reference sequence). The CDR3 has 14 residues. V was clipped by 1 base and J by 13 bases; unmatched bases: 5. CDR3 in DNA: TGTGCCAGTAGTATAGGGACTAGCGGGGGTGTGGAGTATTTT. Encoded protein: CASSIGTSGGVEYF.

This rearrangement joins TRBV5-6 to TRBJ1-5, with 9 bases lining up with TRBD1. V lost 4 bases to trimming and J lost 2 bases; unmatched junction nucleotides: 13. The CDR3 loop spans 18 amino acids. From germline, CDR1 is SGHDT and CDR2 YYEEEE. DNA for the CDR3: TGTGCCAGCAGCGTACAGGGGGCGAGAGTTTATGGCAATCAGCCCCAGCATTTT. This translates into CASSVQGARVYGNQPQHF.

The rearrangement links TRBV2 to TRBJ2-7; a possible D gene is TRBD2 (5 bases). The CDR3 is 12 residues long. Trimming removed 2 bases from V and 6 bases from J, with 8 bases in between. Per germline, CDR1 SNHLY and CDR2 FYNNEI. CDR3 loop: CASSETGVEQYF. The CDR3 DNA reads as TGTGCCAGCAGTGAAACCGGGGTCGAGCAGTACTTC.

This clone was recorded once. The chain recombines TRBV27 with TRBJ1-5; D gene ambiguous. The V gene's germline CDR1 is MNHEY and CDR2 SMNVEV (reference sequence). The CDR3 length is 14 residues. V lost 6 bases, J lost 0 bases, and 9 bases lay in between. The CDR3 region has the DNA TGTGCCAGCAGCTGGGGATATAGCAATCAGCCCCAGCATTTT. Residues: CASSWGYSNQPQHF.

J is TRBJ1-4 and V is TRBV27; the D is unclear. V was cut by 3 bases and J by 14 bases, with 19 bases left in between. Germline values: CDR1 MNHEY, CDR2 SMNVEV (reference sequence). This CDR3 has 14 residues. DNA of the CDR3: TGTGCCAGCAGTTTTACCCGAAGCTCCCGTCGGCTGTTTTTT. Protein product: CASSFTRSSRRLFF. Complete variable domain (other parts from reference TRBV27 and TRBJ1-4): EAQVTQNPRYLITVTGKKLTVTCSQNMNHEYMSWYRQDPGLGLRQIYYSMNVEVTDKGDVPEGYKVSRKEKRNFPLILESPSPNQTSLYFCASSFTRSSRRLFFGSGTQLSVL.

A single count supports this clone. The chain recombines TRBV28 with TRBJ2-3, with 7 bases identical to TRBD2. The CDR3 length is 14 residues. Per germline, CDR1 MDHEN and CDR2 SYDVKM. The ends lost 6 bases at V and 0 bases at J; junction bases unmatched: 3. The CDR3 reads CASSHGGSTDTQYF. CDR3 DNA: TGTGCCAGCAGCCACGGGGGGAGCACAGATACGCAGTATTTT.

The V call is TRBV7-9, the J call TRBJ2-5; 12 bases match TRBD2. The CDR3 totals 15 residues. Per the germline V gene, CDR1 is SEHNR and CDR2 is FQNEAQ (reference sequence). The V segment lost 8 bases and the J segment 4 bases; nucleotides outside the gene matches: 8. CDR3 DNA: TGTGCCAGCGTCCTAGCGGGGGGGCTTGGAGAGACCCAGTACTTC. This translates into CASVLAGGLGETQYF.

The J gene is TRBJ1-4, the V gene TRBV5-4; a weak D match, TRBD1 (5 bases). This CDR3 comprises 14 residues. Germline loops: CDR1 SGHNT, CDR2 YYREEE (reference sequence). V was trimmed by 4 bases and J by 6 bases, leaving 13 bases between them. CDR3 in DNA: TGTGCCAGCAGCAAAGACAGCACTTATGAAAAACTGTTTTTT. The encoded protein is CASSKDSTYEKLFF. Full variable domain (rest looked up from reference TRBV5-4 and TRBJ1-4): ETGVTQSPTHLIKTRGQQVTLRCSSQSGHNTVSWYQQALGQGPQFIFQYYREEENGRGNFPPRFSGLQFPNYSSELNVNALELDDSALYLCASSKDSTYEKLFFGSGTQLSVL.

This rearrangement joins TRBV6-5 to TRBJ2-5; 7 positions match TRBD1. Germline CDR1 and CDR2: MNHEY and SVGAGI. The CDR3 has 13 amino acids. The ends lost 5 bases at V and 5 bases at J; junction bases unmatched: 5. The CDR3 DNA is TGTGCCAGCAGTAAACAGGGGACCGAGACCCAGTACTTC. Translation gives CASSKQGTETQYF.

The genes are TRBV7-6 and TRBJ2-7; no firm D call. Looked up from germline, CDR1 is SGHVS and CDR2 is FNYEAQ. CDR3 length: 14 amino acids. The ends were cut back, 1 base at V and 2 bases at J, with 9 bases in the middle. The CDR3 coding sequence is TGTGCCAGCAGCTTAGGGGCAGGACCCTACGAGCAGTACTTC. This codes for CASSLGAGPYEQYF. The full variable domain, completed using reference TRBV7-6 and TRBJ2-7, is GAGVSQSPRYKVTKRGQDVALRCDPISGHVSLYWYRQALGQGPEFLTYFNYEAQQDKSGLPNDRFSAERPEGSISTLTIQRTEQRDSAMYRCASSLGAGPYEQYFGPGTRLTVT.

V gene TRBV28 combines with J gene TRBJ1-2, with TRBD1 as a possible D gene (6 bases). V was pared by 3 bases and J by 7 bases, with 21 bases between. The CDR3 is 16 residues long. CDR1 is MDHEN and CDR2 is SYDVKM in the germline V gene. The CDR3 is CASSFFRHRETGGYTF. CDR3 nucleotide sequence: TGTGCCAGCAGTTTTTTCCGACACAGGGAAACTGGTGGCTACACCTTC.

This clone occurred a few times. The chain has TRBV4-1 and TRBJ1-6; a weak D match, TRBD1 (6 bases). The CDR3 covers 13 residues. Germline CDR1 reads MGHRA; CDR2 reads YSYEKL. V shed 4 bases and J shed 8 bases, with 9 bases lying between them. CDR3 bases: TGCGCCAGCAGCCGCGCAGGGGATTCACCCCTCCACTTT. Translating gives CASSRAGDSPLHF.

J is TRBJ1-2 and V is TRBV5-4, with D possibly matching TRBD1 (6 bases). The V gene lost 5 bases and the J gene lost 2 bases, with 10 bases spanning the gap. The length of the CDR3 is 13 residues. Germline CDR1 is SGHNT and CDR2 is YYREEE (reference sequence). The CDR3 loop reads CASSFDRNYGYTF. For the CDR3, the DNA is TGTGCCAGCAGTTTCGACAGGAACTATGGCTACACCTTC. Filled out from reference TRBV5-4 and TRBJ1-2, the complete variable domain reads ETGVTQSPTHLIKTRGQQVTLRCSSQSGHNTVSWYQQALGQGPQFIFQYYREEENGRGNFPPRFSGLQFPNYSSELNVNALELDDSALYLCASSFDRNYGYTFGSGTRLTVV.

The chain joins TRBV30 to TRBJ2-7; no reliable D call. Trimming removed 0 bases at V and 4 bases at J, with 10 bases between. The germline V gene has CDR1 GTSNPN and CDR2 SVGIG (reference sequence). This CDR3 is 13 amino acids long. DNA of the CDR3: TGTGCCTGGAGTGTAACGTGGATATACGAGCAGTACTTC. Protein: CAWSVTWIYEQYF.

This chain links TRBV7-2 with TRBJ2-1, with D perhaps TRBD2 (7 bases). Germline CDR1 SGHTA, CDR2 FQGNSA. The V and J ends lost 6 bases and 7 bases respectively, with 16 bases between them. The CDR3 loop spans 14 amino acids. This CDR3 is CASRPGGPGNEQFF. CDR3 DNA: TGTGCCAGCAGGCCCGGGGGGCCCGGAAATGAGCAGTTCTTC.

The DNA of the CDR3 is TGTGCCAGCAGGGGCCCGGCCCAAAACACTGAAGCTTTCTTT. The encoded protein is CASRGPAQNTEAFF. The V gene is TRBV6-6, the J gene TRBJ1-1, with D uncertain. The CDR3 totals 14 residues. Deletions cut 6 bases from V and 2 bases from J, with 13 bases between. Germline V CDR1 and CDR2: MNHNY, SVGAGI (reference sequence).

The chain employs TRBV20-1 and TRBJ1-5; D not certain. The CDR3 totals 14 residues. CDR1 is DFQATT and CDR2 is SNEGSKA in the germline V gene (reference sequence). The V end lost 3 bases, the J end lost 3 bases, and 12 bases lay between the germline ends. The CDR3 DNA sequence: TGCAGTGCTAGTCGGGATGGGGTCAATCAGCCCCAGCATTTT. Translating gives CSASRDGVNQPQHF.

The V and J genes are TRBV6-5 and TRBJ1-2; TRBD1 aligns across 8 bases. The ends lost 8 bases at V and 8 bases at J; junction bases unmatched: 4. This CDR3 contains 11 residues. Per the germline V gene, CDR1 is MNHEY and CDR2 is SVGAGI. The CDR3 here is CASGQGGGYTF. The CDR3 bases are TGTGCCAGCGGACAGGGCGGGGGCTACACCTTC.